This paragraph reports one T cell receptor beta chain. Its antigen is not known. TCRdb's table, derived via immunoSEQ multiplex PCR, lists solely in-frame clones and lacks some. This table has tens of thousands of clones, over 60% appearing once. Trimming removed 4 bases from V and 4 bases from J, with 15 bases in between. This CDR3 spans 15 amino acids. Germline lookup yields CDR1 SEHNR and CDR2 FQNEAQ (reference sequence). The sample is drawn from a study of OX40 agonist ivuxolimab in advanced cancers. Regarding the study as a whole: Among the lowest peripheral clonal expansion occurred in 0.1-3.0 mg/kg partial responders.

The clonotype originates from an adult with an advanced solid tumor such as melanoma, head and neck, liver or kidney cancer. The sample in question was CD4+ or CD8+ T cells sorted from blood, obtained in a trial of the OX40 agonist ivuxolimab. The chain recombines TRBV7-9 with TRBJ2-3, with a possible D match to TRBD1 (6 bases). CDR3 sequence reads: CASSSITGFADTQYF. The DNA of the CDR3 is TGTGCCAGCAGCTCCATTACAGGGTTTGCAGATACGCAGTATTTT.